This T cell receptor (beta chain) was recorded in a study of cytomegalovirus exposure and HLA in healthy donors. Looked up from germline, CDR1 is SGHRS and CDR2 is YFSETQ. This CDR3 has 13 amino acids. V was clipped by 4 bases and J by 5 bases, with 12 bases between them. The PCR contained 60 Vbeta and 13 Jbeta primers. The protocol was immunoSEQ multiplex PCR, while the TCRdb copy is restricted to in-frame clones and leaves out a portion. The data show 110,000 or so clones, with under 70% seen just once and 7.5% to 9% held by the top ten. Sequencing was done on a sample of PBMCs. This chain links TRBV5-1 with TRBJ1-1; no definite D call. This receptor was obtained from a man in his late teens or twenties in good health and CMV-seropositive. The DNA for the CDR3 is TGCGCCAGCAGCGAGAGAGGGTGGACTGAAGCTTTCTTT. This gives the protein CASSERGWTEAFF.